This entry concerns a single T cell receptor (beta chain). The study ran its PCR with 60 Vbeta and 13 Jbeta primers. Libraries were prepared by immunoSEQ multiplex PCR; TCRdb keeps only in-frame clonotypes and omits some of them. Recorded for this sample: about 67,000 clones. The record originates from a study of cytomegalovirus exposure and HLA in healthy donors. In the study overall: Samples from HLA-typed donors yielded about 85 million unique TCRs in an early data release.

The CDR3 totals 14 residues. The germline V gene encodes CDR1 KGHSH and CDR2 LQKENI. After removal of 8 bases from V and 0 bases from J, the junction contained 7 bases not matched to a gene. The rearrangement links TRBV18 to TRBJ2-7; TRBD2 agrees at 7 bases. The clonotype originates from a woman under 40 in good health and CMV-seronegative. Sequenced: PBMCs. CDR3 sequence reads: CASRTASGSYEQYF. The CDR3 DNA follows: TGTGCCAGCCGAACAGCTAGCGGCTCCTACGAGCAGTACTTC.